This is a list of T cell receptor beta chains from one sample in a study of T cell responses to AZD1222 COVID-19 vaccine. Sequencing used immunoSEQ multiplex PCR; TCRdb keeps in-frame clones, though not all of them. The table includes 95,000 to 110,000 clones, more than 75% detected once. This sample comprised peripheral blood, obtained on day 0 of AZD1222 vaccination. The receptors were gathered from an adult in good health. CDR3s include the opening cysteine and the closing phenylalanine or tryptophan. The D gene is left open where the match is weak. The size of a clone is reported for some rows only, either as once, few or many, or as a class for expanded clones.

>.|TRBJ1-6|.|TRBV7-2
TGTGCCAGCAGCTCAACAGGGTCACCCCTCCACTTT
CASSSTGSPLHF
>.|TRBJ2-7|.|TRBV2
TGTGCCAGCGGGGTAGAGTCCTACGAGCAGTACTTC
CASGVESYEQYF
>TRBD1|TRBJ2-2|.|TRBV3-1/TRBV3-2
TGTGCCAGCAGCCCGAGACAGGGGAACACCGGGGAGCTGTTTTTT
CASSPRQGNTGELFF
>.|TRBJ2-5|.|TRBV7-2
TGTGCCAGCAGCATGCGGGACTGGGGTATCGTGACCCAGTACTTC
CASSMRDWGIVTQYF
>.|TRBJ1-2|.|TRBV2
TGTGCCAGCAGTGAAGGGGATAACTATGGCTACACCTTC
CASSEGDNYGYTF
>TRBD1|TRBJ1-5|.|TRBV16
TGTGCCAGCAGCCAAGGACAGGCCCCGAGCAATCAGCCCCAGCATTTT
CASSQGQAPSNQPQHF
>.|TRBJ1-3|.|TRBV4-1
TGCGCCAGCAGCCAAGGGAGGAGCTCTGGAAACACCATATATTTT
CASSQGRSSGNTIYF
>.|TRBJ2-1|once|TRBV3-1/TRBV3-2
TGTGCCAGCAGCCAGAGCGGCGGGACCTACAATGAGCAGTTCTTC
CASSQSGGTYNEQFF
>.|TRBJ2-7|.|TRBV5-8
TGTGCCAGCAGTTTCAGGGGGGCCTACGAGCAGTACTTC
CASSFRGAYEQYF
>.|TRBJ1-3|.|TRBV10-3
TGTGCCATCAGTCCAGGGGCGGAAAACACCATATATTTT
CAISPGAENTIYF
>TRBD1|TRBJ1-4|.|TRBV10-2
TGCGCCAGCAGTGATCGACAGGGGAAGGTTGAAAAACTGTTTTTT
CASSDRQGKVEKLFF
>.|TRBJ2-1|.|TRBV29-1
TGCAGCGTTGGTGGGGGGGCTCATGAGCAGTTCTTC
CSVGGGAHEQFF
>TRBD1|TRBJ1-6|.|TRBV3-1/TRBV3-2
TGTGCCAGCAGCCAAGCCGGGACAGGGGATTCACCCCTCCACTTT
CASSQAGTGDSPLHF
>.|TRBJ1-5|once|TRBV7-6
TGTGCCAGCAGCTTAGGGGGAGGGCAGGGTCTGAATCAGCCCCAGCATTTT
CASSLGGGQGLNQPQHF
>.|TRBJ1-6|.|TRBV24-1
TGTGCCACCAGTGATCTTAGGGATCCGCGTCAGGGGCCCTCGGATTCACCCCTCCACTTT
CATSDLRDPRQGPSDSPLHF
>.|TRBJ2-7|.|TRBV6-5
TGTGCCAGCAGTTACAATACAGGGACATACGAGCAGTACTTC
CASSYNTGTYEQYF
>TRBD2|TRBJ2-3|.|TRBV25-1
TGTGCCAGCAGTGGGTCTAGCGGGGGGGTAACAGATACGCAGTATTTT
CASSGSSGGVTDTQYF
>.|TRBJ1-2|few|TRBV21-1
TGTGCCAGCAGCAAAGGAGGTAGGGTTGGGAAAGGGGGCTACACCTTC
CASSKGGRVGKGGYTF
>TRBD2|TRBJ2-1|once|TRBV30
TGTGCCTGGAGTCCGGGACTAGCGGTCAATGAGCAGTTCTTC
CAWSPGLAVNEQFF
>.|TRBJ1-6|once|TRBV13
TGTGCCAGCAGCTTAAGAGGGAATAATTCACCCCTCCACTTT
CASSLRGNNSPLHF
>.|TRBJ2-1|few|TRBV5-1
TGCGCCAGCAGCACCTCCAGGGGCCATGAGCAGTTCTTC
CASSTSRGHEQFF
>.|TRBJ1-1|.|TRBV7-9
TGTGCCAGCAGCCCCCCCAACAGACAGAACACTGAAGCTTTCTTT
CASSPPNRQNTEAFF
>.|TRBJ1-5|.|TRBV12-3/TRBV12-4
TGTGCCAGCAGTTTAGCCCAAGATCAGCCCCAGCATTTT
CASSLAQDQPQHF
>.|TRBJ2-2|.|TRBV7-2
TGTGCCAGCAGCTTAGTCGAGGTATCCGGGGAGCTGTTTTTT
CASSLVEVSGELFF
>TRBD1|TRBJ1-1|.|TRBV5-1
TGCGCCAGCAGCGGATCGGACAGGTTTAACGCTGAAGCTTTCTTT
CASSGSDRFNAEAFF